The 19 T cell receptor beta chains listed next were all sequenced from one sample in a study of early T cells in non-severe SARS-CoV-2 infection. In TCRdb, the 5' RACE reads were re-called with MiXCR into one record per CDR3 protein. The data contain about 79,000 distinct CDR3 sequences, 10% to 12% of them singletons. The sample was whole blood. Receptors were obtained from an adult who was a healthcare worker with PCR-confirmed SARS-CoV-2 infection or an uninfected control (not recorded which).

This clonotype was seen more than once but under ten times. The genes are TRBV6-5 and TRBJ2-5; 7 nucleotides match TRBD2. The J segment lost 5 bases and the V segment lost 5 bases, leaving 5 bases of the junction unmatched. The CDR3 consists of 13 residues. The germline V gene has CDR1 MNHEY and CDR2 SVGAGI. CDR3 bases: TGTGCCAGCAGTCAGACTAGCACGGAGACCCAGTACTTC. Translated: CASSQTSTETQYF.

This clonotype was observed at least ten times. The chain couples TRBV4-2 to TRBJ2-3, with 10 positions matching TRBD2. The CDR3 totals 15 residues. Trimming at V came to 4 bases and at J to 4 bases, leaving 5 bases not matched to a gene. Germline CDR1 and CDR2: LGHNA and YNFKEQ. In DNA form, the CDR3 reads TGTGCCAGCAGCCCCATAGCGGGGGGCCCAGATACGCAGTATTTT. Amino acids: CASSPIAGGPDTQYF.

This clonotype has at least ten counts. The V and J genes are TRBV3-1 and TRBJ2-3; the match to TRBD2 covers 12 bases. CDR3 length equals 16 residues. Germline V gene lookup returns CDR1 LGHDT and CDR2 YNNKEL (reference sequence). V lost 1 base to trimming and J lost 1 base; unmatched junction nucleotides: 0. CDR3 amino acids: CASSQGTSGGTDTQYF. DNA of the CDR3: TGTGCCAGCAGCCAAGGGACTAGCGGGGGCACAGATACGCAGTATTTT.

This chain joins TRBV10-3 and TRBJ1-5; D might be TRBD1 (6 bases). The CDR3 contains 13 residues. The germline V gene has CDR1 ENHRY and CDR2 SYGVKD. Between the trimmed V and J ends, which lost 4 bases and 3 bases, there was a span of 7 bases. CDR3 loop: CAISGDTNQPQHF. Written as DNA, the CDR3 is TGTGCCATCAGTGGGGACACCAATCAGCCCCAGCATTTT.

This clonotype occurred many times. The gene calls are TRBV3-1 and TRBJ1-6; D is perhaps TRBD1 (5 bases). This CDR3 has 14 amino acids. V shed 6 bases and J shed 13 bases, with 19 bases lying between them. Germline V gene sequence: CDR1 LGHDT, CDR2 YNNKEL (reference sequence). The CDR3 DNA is TGTGCCAGCAGTCCCGGACGGGGGATGCGGCCCCTCCACTTT. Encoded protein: CASSPGRGMRPLHF.

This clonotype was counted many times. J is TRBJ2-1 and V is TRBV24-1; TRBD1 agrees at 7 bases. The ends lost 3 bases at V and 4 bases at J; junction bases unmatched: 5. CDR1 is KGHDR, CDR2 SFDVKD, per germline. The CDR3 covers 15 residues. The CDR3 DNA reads TGTGCCACCAGTGATGCCTCGGGACAGTACAATGAGCAGTTCTTC. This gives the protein CATSDASGQYNEQFF.

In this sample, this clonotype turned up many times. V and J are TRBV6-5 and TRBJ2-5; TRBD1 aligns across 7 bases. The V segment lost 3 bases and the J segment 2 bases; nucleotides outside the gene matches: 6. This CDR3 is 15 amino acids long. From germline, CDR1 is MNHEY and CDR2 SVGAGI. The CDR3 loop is CASSYHRGAQETQYF. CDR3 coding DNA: TGTGCCAGCAGTTATCACAGGGGCGCACAAGAGACCCAGTACTTC.

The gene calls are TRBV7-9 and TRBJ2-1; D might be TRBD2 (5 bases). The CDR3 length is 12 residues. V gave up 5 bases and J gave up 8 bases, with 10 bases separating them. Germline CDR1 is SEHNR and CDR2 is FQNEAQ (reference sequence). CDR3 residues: CASSPKRDEQFF. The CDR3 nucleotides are TGTGCCAGCAGCCCCAAGAGGGATGAGCAGTTCTTC. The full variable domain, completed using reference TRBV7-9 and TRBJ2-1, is DTGVSQNPRHKITKRGQNVTFRCDPISEHNRLYWYRQTLGQGPEFLTYFQNEAQLEKSRLLSDRFSAERPKGSFSTLEIQRTEQGDSAMYLCASSPKRDEQFFGPGTRLTVL.

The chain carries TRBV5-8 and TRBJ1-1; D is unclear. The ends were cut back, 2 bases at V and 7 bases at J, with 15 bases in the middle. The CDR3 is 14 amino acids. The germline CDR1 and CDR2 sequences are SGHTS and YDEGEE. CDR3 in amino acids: CASSLGRFAHEAFF. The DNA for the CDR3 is TGTGCCAGCAGCTTAGGCCGATTTGCCCATGAAGCTTTCTTT. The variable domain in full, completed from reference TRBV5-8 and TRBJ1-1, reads EAGVTQSPTHLIKTRGQQATLRCSPISGHTSVYWYQQALGLGLQFLLWYDEGEERNRGNFPPRFSGRQFPNYSSELNVNALELEDSALYLCASSLGRFAHEAFFGQGTRLTVV.

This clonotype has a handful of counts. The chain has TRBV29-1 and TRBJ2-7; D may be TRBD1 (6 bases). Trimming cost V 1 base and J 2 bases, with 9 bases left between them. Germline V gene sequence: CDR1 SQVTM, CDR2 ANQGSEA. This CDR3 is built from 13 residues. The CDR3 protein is CSVEGGRTYEQYF. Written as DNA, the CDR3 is TGCAGCGTTGAAGGGGGGCGAACCTACGAGCAGTACTTC.

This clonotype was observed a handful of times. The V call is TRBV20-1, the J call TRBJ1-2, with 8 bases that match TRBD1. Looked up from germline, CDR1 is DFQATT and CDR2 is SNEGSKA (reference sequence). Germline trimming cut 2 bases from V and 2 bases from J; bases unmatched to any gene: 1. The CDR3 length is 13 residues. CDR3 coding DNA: TGCAGTGCTAGACACAGGGGGAACTATGGCTACACCTTC. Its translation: CSARHRGNYGYTF.

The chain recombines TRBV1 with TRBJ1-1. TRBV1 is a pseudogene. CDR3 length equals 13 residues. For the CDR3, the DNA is TGCACCAGCAGCCAGAAGGGTAACACTGAAGCTTTCTTT. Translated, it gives CTSSQKGNTEAFF.

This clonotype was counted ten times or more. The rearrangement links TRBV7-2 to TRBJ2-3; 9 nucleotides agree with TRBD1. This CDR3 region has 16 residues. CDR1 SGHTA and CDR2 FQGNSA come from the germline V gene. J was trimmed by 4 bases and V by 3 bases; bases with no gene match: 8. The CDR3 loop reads CASSLGTGYLADTQYF. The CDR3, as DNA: TGTGCCAGCAGCTTGGGGACAGGGTATTTGGCAGATACGCAGTATTTT.

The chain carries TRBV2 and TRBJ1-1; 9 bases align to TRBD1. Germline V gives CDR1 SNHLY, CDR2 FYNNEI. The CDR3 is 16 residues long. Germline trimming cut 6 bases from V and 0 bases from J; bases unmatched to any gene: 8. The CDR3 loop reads CASRTGTGFLNTEAFF. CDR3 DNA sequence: TGTGCCAGCAGGACCGGGACAGGGTTCCTGAACACTGAAGCTTTCTTT.

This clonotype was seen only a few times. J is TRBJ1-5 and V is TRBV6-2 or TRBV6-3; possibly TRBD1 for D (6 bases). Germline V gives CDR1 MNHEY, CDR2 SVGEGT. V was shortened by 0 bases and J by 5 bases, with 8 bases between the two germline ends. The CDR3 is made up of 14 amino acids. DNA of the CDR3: TGTGCCAGCAGTTACTCGGCAGGGGATCAGCCCCAGCATTTT. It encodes CASSYSAGDQPQHF.

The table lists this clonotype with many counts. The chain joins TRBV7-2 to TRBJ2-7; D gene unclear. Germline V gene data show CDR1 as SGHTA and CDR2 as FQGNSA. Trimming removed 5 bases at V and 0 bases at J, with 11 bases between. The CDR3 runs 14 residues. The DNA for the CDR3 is TGTGCCAGCAGCCTAGATATCCGCTCCTACGAGCAGTACTTC. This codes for CASSLDIRSYEQYF. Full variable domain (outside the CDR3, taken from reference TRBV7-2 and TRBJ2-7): GAGVSQSPSNKVTEKGKDVELRCDPISGHTALYWYRQSLGQGLEFLIYFQGNSAPDKSGLPSDRFSAERTGGSVSTLTIQRTQQEDSAVYLCASSLDIRSYEQYFGPGTRLTVT.

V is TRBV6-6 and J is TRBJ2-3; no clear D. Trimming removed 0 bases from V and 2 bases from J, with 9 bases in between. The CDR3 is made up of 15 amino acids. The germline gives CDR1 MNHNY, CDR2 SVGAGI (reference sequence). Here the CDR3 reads CASSYSIPDTDTQYF. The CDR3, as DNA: TGTGCCAGCAGTTACTCGATACCTGACACAGATACGCAGTATTTT.

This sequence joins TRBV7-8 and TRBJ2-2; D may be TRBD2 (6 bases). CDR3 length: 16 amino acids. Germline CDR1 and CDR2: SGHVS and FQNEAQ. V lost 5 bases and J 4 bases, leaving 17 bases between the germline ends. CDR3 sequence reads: CASSPMGRGFTGELFF. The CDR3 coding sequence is TGTGCCAGCAGCCCTATGGGGCGGGGCTTCACCGGGGAGCTGTTTTTT.

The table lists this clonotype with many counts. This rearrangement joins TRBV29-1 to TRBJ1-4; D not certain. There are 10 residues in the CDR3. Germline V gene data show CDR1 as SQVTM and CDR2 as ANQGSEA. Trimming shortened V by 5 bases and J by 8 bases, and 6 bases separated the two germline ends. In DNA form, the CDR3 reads TGCAGCGTTAGACAAGAAAAACTGTTTTTT. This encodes CSVRQEKLFF. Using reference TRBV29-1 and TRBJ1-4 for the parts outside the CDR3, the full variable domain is SAVISQKPSRDICQRGTSLTIQCQVDSQVTMMFWYRQQPGQSLTLIATANQGSEATYESGFVIDKFPISRPNLTFSTLTVSNMSPEDSSIYLCSVRQEKLFFGSGTQLSVL.